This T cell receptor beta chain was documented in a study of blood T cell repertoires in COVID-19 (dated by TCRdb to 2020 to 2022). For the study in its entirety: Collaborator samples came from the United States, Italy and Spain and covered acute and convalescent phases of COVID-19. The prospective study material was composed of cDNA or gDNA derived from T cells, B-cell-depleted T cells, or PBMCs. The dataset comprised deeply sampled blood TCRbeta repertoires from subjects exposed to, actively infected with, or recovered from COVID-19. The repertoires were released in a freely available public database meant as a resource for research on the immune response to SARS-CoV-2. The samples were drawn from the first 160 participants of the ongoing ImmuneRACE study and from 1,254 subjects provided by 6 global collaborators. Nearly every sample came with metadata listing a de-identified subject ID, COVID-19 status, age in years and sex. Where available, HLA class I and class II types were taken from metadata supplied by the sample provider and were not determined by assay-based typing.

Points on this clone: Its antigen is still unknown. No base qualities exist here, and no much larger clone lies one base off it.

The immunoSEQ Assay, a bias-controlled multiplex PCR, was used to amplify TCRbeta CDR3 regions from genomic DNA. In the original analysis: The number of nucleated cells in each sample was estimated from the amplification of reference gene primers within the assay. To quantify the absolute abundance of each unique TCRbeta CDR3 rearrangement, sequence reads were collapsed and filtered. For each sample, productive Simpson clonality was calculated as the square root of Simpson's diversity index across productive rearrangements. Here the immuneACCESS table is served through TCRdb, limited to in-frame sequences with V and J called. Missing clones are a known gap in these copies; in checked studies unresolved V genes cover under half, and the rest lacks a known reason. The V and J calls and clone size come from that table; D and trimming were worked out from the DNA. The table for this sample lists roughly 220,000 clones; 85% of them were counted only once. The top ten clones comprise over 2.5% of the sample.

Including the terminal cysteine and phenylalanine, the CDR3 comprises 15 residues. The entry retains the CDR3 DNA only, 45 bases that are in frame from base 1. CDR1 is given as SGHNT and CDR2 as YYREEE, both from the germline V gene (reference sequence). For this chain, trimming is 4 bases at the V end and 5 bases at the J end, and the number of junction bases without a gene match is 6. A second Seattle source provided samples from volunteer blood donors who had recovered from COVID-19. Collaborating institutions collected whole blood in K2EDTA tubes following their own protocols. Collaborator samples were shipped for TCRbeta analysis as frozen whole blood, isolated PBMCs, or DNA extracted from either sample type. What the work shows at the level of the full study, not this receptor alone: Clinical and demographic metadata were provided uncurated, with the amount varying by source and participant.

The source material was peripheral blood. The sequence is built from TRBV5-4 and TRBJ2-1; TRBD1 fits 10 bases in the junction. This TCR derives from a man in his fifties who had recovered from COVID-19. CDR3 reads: CASSLRDRGDNEQFF. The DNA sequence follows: TGTGCCAGCAGCCTCCGGGACAGGGGTGACAATGAGCAGTTCTTC.